Detailed here is one T cell receptor beta chain. Each CDR3 protein is one row after TCRdb ran MiXCR on the 5' RACE reads. Among about 690,000 distinct CDR3 sequences listed, 20% to 25% were seen once. Every one of the donors was a healthy Caucasian. The sample is drawn from a study of identical twins. This CDR3 has 15 amino acids. V was cut by 2 bases and J by 6 bases, with 16 bases left in between. The V gene's germline CDR1 is MNHEY and CDR2 SMNVEV (reference sequence). These same data were also listed under a study on T cells expressing NK-cell markers. That paper adds: The study drew TCR beta repertoires from sorted CD3+CD56+NKG2C+, CD3+CD56+NKG2C- and CD3+CD56-NKG2C+ T cells. Sequencing covered eight donors, seven HCMV-seropositive and one seronegative.

The chain is built from TRBV27 and TRBJ1-1; tentative D call: TRBD1 (5 bases). Sequenced: PBMCs. The TCR sequence derives from a woman in her late teens or twenties in good health. In DNA form, the CDR3 reads TGTGCCAGCAGTTTAGCGCCAGGGCGAGGCGCTGAAGCTTTCTTT. It yields the protein CASSLAPGRGAEAFF.